This TCR beta chain was recovered during a study of blood T cell repertoires in COVID-19. Study summary: Material from acute and convalescent COVID-19 was sourced from the United States, Italy and Spain. PBMCs, B-cell-depleted T cells, or T cells provided the cDNA or gDNA that made up the material.

In the original processing: Scientists estimated how many nucleated cells there were by amplifying reference gene primers. The protocol was immunoSEQ multiplex PCR, while the TCRdb copy is restricted to in-frame clones and leaves out a portion. V, J and clone size were drawn from that table, and D and trimming were deduced from the DNA. The data show 100,000 to 120,000 clones, roughly 85% seen once. Sequencing was carried out using peripheral blood. The receptor comes from a human donor in a cohort sampled during active COVID-19.

CDR3 protein: CSVEDRLAGGPDTQYF. CDR3 DNA: TGCAGCGTTGAAGATCGACTCGCGGGGGGGCCAGATACGCAGTATTTT. V gene TRBV29-1 combines with J gene TRBJ2-3, with 9 positions matching TRBD2. Germline loops: CDR1 SQVTM, CDR2 ANQGSEA. The CDR3 is 16 residues long. The junction had 8 bases not matched to a gene; V was cut back by 0 bases and J by 4 bases.